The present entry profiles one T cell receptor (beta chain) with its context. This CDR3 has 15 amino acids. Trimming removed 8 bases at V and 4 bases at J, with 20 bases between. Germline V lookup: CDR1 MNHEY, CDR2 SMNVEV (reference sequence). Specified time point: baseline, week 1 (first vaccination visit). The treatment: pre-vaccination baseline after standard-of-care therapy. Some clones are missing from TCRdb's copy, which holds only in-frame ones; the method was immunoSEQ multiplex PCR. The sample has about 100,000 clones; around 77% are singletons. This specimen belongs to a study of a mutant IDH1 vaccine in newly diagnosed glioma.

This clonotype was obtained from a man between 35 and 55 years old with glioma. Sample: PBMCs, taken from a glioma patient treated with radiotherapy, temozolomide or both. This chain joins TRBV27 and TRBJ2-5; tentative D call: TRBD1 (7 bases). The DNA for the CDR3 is TGTGCCAGCGGTTCGGCGGGACAGAGGCGAGAGACCCAGTACTTC. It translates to CASGSAGQRRETQYF.